A single sample gave rise to the 15 T cell receptor beta chains below, sequenced in a study of technical replicates of blood from a handful of donors (dated by TCRdb to the late 2010s). Preparation of the library involved the immunoSEQ multiplex PCR assay. TCRdb limited this immuneACCESS table to in-frame rearrangements with V and J called. A share of clones is missing; checked studies link under half to unresolved V genes, and the rest is unexplained. This sample is represented by 84,000 or so clones; almost 98% of them were singletons. Together, the top ten hold 0.15% to 0.2% of the sample. Sequenced sample: T cells isolated from PBMCs. The receptors here all came from a human donor in good health.

The chain uses TRBV4-1 and TRBJ2-2; weak D call: TRBD2 (5 bases). The CDR3 has 16 amino acids. V lost 2 bases to trimming and J lost 2 bases, with 12 bases between them. Germline V gives CDR1 MGHRA, CDR2 YSYEKL. Written as DNA, the CDR3 is TGCGCCAGCAGCCAAAGAGCGGCTGCTAACACCGGGGAGCTGTTTTTT. This translates into CASSQRAAANTGELFF.

The CDR3 sequence is CAWSTGDAETQYF. Written as DNA, the CDR3 is TGTGCCTGGAGTACCGGGGATGCGGAGACCCAGTACTTC. This chain links TRBV30 with TRBJ2-5; TRBD2 is a possible D gene (5 bases). Trimming cost V 2 bases and J 5 bases, with 12 bases left between them. The germline V gene encodes CDR1 GTSNPN and CDR2 SVGIG (reference sequence). There are 13 residues in the CDR3.

The chain carries TRBV11-2 and TRBJ2-7, with TRBD2 matching 7 bases. The ends lost 5 bases at V and 6 bases at J; junction bases unmatched: 10. Germline CDR1 reads SGHAT; CDR2 reads FQNNGV. The CDR3 sequence is 14 residues long. The DNA for the CDR3 is TGTGCCAGCAGCCCCATAACGGGAGGTTTCGAGCAGTACTTC. Translation gives CASSPITGGFEQYF.

The CDR3 region is CASSWDRLGETQYF. CDR3 DNA: TGCGCCAGCAGCTGGGACAGGTTAGGAGAGACCCAGTACTTC. J is TRBJ2-5 and V is TRBV5-1; 8 nucleotides match TRBD1. This CDR3 has 14 amino acids. The germline V gene has CDR1 SGHRS and CDR2 YFSETQ. V shed 3 bases and J 4 bases; nucleotides not matched to a gene: 5.

This sequence joins TRBV20-1 and TRBJ2-5; D remains unclear. Deletions cut 1 base from V and 2 bases from J, with 2 bases between. Germline V gene data show CDR1 as DFQATT and CDR2 as SNEGSKA (reference sequence). There are 11 residues in the CDR3. The CDR3 loop is CSARVQETQYF. The CDR3 nucleotides are TGCAGTGCTAGAGTACAAGAGACCCAGTACTTC.

The V gene is TRBV4-1, the J gene TRBJ2-4, with 7 nucleotides matching TRBD2. Unmatched junction bases numbered 4, after V lost 4 bases and J lost 1 base. The CDR3 runs 15 residues. Per germline, CDR1 MGHRA and CDR2 YSYEKL. The CDR3: CASSPLGGAKNIQYF. Written as DNA, the CDR3 is TGCGCCAGCAGCCCCCTCGGGGGGGCCAAAAACATTCAGTACTTC.

This rearrangement joins TRBV5-6 to TRBJ2-4, with 16 bases matching TRBD2. Trimming cost V 0 bases and J 9 bases; bases outside gene matches: 12. This CDR3 comprises 19 residues. The germline V gene encodes CDR1 SGHDT and CDR2 YYEEEE. The CDR3 sequence is CASSLVRGTSGRAGAIQYF. The CDR3 DNA reads as TGTGCCAGCAGCTTGGTCCGTGGGACTAGCGGGAGGGCGGGGGCCATTCAGTACTTC. Supplemented by reference TRBV5-6 and TRBJ2-4, the full variable domain reads DAGVTQSPTHLIKTRGQQVTLRCSPKSGHDTVSWYQQALGQGPQFIFQYYEEEERQRGNFPDRFSGHQFPNYSSELNVNALLLGDSALYLCASSLVRGTSGRAGAIQYFGAGTRLSVL.

The genes are TRBV7-3 and TRBJ1-2; unclear D gene. CDR3 size: 14 residues. Germline assignment: CDR1 SGHTA and CDR2 FQGTGA. Trimming left V 3 bases short and J 0 bases short, with 8 bases between. CDR3 sequence (DNA): TGTGCCAGCAGCTTTGGCAGAACTAACTATGGCTACACCTTC. Translation: CASSFGRTNYGYTF.

This chain connects TRBV25-1 to TRBJ2-3; D is ambiguous. Germline CDR1 is MGHDK and CDR2 is SYGVNS. Trimming removed 0 bases at V and 1 base at J, with 8 bases between. This CDR3 is 15 amino acids long. The CDR3 DNA reads TGTGCCAGCAGTGAATACAGTCAGGGCACAGATACGCAGTATTTT. It is translated as CASSEYSQGTDTQYF.

The CDR3 nucleotides are TGTGCCAGCAGCTCAAACACTAGAACCCTAAGCCCGCAGTATTTT. It yields the protein CASSSNTRTLSPQYF. V gene TRBV11-3 combines with J gene TRBJ2-3, with D maybe TRBD2 (5 bases). The CDR3 runs to 15 residues. Germline V lookup: CDR1 SGHNT, CDR2 YENEEA. V lost 4 bases and J 10 bases, leaving 21 bases between the germline ends.

This sequence joins TRBV19 and TRBJ1-5; 7 positions match TRBD1. The V gene's germline CDR1 is LNHDA and CDR2 SQIVND (reference sequence). This CDR3 comprises 15 residues. V was pared by 4 bases and J by 3 bases, with 6 bases of the junction left unmatched. The chain's CDR3 is CASSSDRAYNQPQHF. The DNA of the CDR3 is TGTGCCAGTAGTAGTGACAGGGCGTACAATCAGCCCCAGCATTTT.

DNA of the CDR3: TGTGCCAGCAGTGATCCAGGCGAAAAACTGTTTTTT. Residues: CASSDPGEKLFF. The V and J genes are TRBV2 and TRBJ1-4; D gene uncertain. The CDR3 is made up of 12 amino acids. Germline-derived CDR1 and CDR2 are SNHLY and FYNNEI. V gave up 3 bases and J gave up 8 bases, with 7 bases separating them.

The J gene is TRBJ2-1, the V gene TRBV21-1; the D call TRBD2 from the table was never checked on the DNA. TRBV21-1 is noted as a pseudogene. This CDR3 is built from 15 residues. CDR3 coding DNA: TGTGCCAGCACCCTGGTAGCTAAACTATCCGATGAGCAGTTCTTC. Translating gives CASTLVAKLSDEQFF.

J is TRBJ2-1 and V is TRBV27; a possible D gene is TRBD2 (6 bases). The germline V gene has CDR1 MNHEY and CDR2 SMNVEV (reference sequence). Trimming cost V 8 bases and J 5 bases, with 13 bases left between them. CDR3 length: 13 residues. The CDR3 region is CASGAGWHNEQFF. CDR3 coding DNA: TGTGCCAGCGGGGCGGGGTGGCACAATGAGCAGTTCTTC.

The genes are TRBV15 and TRBJ2-1; D might be TRBD1 (6 bases). Germline V gene sequence: CDR1 LNHNV, CDR2 YYDKDF (reference sequence). Between the trimmed V and J ends, which lost 5 bases and 3 bases, there was a span of 14 bases. This CDR3 is built from 15 residues. DNA for the CDR3: TGTGCCACCAGCGGTTGGACAGCCAACTACAATGAGCAGTTCTTC. Translated, it gives CATSGWTANYNEQFF.